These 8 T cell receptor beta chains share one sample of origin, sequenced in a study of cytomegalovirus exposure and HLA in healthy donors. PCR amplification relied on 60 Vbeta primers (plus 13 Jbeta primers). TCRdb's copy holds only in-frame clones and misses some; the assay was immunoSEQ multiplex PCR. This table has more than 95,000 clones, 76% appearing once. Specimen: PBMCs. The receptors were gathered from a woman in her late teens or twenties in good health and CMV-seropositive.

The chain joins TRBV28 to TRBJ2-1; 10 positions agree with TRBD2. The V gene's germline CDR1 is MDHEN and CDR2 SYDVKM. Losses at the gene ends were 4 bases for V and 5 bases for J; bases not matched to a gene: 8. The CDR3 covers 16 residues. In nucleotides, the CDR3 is TGTGCCAGCAGTTCCCAGCTAGCGGGAGTTGACAATGAGCAGTTCTTC. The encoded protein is CASSSQLAGVDNEQFF.

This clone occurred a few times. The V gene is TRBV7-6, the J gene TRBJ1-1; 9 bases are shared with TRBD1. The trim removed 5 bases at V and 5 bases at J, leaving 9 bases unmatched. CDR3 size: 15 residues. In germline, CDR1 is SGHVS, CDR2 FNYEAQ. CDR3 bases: TGTGCCAGCAGCCCCACCCAGACAGGGGGAACTGAAGCTTTCTTT. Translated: CASSPTQTGGTEAFF. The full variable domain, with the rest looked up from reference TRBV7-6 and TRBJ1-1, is GAGVSQSPRYKVTKRGQDVALRCDPISGHVSLYWYRQALGQGPEFLTYFNYEAQQDKSGLPNDRFSAERPEGSISTLTIQRTEQRDSAMYRCASSPTQTGGTEAFFGQGTRLTVV.

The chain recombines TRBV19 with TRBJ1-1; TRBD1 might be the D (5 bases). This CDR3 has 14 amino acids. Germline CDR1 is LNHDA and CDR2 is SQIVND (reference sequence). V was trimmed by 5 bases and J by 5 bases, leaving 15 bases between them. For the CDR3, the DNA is TGTGCCAGTAGTCCCGGGGGAAGTGGAACTGAAGCTTTCTTT. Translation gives CASSPGGSGTEAFF.

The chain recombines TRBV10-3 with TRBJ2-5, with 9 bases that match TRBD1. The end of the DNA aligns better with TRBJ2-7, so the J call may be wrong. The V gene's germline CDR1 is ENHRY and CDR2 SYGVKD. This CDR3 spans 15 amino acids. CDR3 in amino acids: CAISGMGQGSYEQYF. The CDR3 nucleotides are TGTGCCATCAGTGGGATGGGACAGGGATCCTACGAGCAGTACTTC.

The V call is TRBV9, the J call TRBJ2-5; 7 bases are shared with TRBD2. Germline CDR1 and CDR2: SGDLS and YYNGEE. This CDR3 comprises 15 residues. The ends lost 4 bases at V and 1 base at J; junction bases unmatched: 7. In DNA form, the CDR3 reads TGTGCCAGCAGCCAGATGGGAGGGGCCCAAGAGACCCAGTACTTC. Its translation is CASSQMGGAQETQYF.

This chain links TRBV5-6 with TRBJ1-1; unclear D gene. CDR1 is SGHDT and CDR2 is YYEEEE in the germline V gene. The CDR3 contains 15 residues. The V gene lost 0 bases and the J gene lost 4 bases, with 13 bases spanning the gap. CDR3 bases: TGTGCCAGCAGCTTGGGGGTAGGTGGAGGCACTGAAGCTTTCTTT. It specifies CASSLGVGGGTEAFF.

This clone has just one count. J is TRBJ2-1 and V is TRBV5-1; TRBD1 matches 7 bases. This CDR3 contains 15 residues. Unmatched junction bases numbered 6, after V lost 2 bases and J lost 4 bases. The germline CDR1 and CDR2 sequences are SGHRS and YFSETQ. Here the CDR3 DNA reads TGCGCCAGCAGCTTCGCGGCAGGGGGTTACAATGAGCAGTTCTTC. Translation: CASSFAAGGYNEQFF.

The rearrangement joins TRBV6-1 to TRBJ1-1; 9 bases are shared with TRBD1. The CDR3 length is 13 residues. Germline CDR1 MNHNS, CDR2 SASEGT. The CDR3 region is CAIGRTGDTEAFF. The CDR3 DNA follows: TGTGCTATAGGGCGGACAGGGGACACTGAAGCTTTCTTT.